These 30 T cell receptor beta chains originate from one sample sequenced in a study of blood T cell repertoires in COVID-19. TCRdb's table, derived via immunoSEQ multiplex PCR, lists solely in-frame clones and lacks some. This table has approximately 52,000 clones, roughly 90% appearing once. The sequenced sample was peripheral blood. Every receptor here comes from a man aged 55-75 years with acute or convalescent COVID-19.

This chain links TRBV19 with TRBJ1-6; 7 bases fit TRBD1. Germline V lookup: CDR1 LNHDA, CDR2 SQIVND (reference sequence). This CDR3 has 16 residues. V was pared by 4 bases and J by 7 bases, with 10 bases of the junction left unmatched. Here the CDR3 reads CASSTGTAAPNSPLHF. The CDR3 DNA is TGTGCCAGTAGTACAGGGACAGCCGCTCCAAATTCACCCCTCCACTTT. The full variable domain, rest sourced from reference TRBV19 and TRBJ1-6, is DGGITQSPKYLFRKEGQNVTLSCEQNLNHDAMYWYRQDPGQGLRLIYYSQIVNDFQKGDIAEGYSVSREKKESFPLTVTSAQKNPTAFYLCASSTGTAAPNSPLHFGNGTRLTVT.

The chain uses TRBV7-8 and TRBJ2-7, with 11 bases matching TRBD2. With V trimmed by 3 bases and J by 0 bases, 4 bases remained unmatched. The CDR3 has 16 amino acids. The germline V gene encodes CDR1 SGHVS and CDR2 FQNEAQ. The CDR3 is CASSFRLAGSSYEQYF. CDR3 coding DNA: TGTGCCAGCAGCTTCCGACTAGCGGGGAGCTCCTACGAGCAGTACTTC.

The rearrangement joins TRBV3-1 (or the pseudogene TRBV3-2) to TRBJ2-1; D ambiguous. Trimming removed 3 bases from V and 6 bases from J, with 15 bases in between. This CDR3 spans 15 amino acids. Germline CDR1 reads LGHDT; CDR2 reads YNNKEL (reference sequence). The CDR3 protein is CASSHESVVVNEQFF. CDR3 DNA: TGTGCCAGCAGCCACGAGAGTGTCGTGGTCAATGAGCAGTTCTTC.

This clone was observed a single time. In DNA form, the CDR3 reads TGTGCCAGCGGATCCCCGGCCGGGAGGCAAGAGACCCAGTACTTC. This encodes CASGSPAGRQETQYF. This rearrangement joins TRBV6-5 to TRBJ2-5; 7 bases agree with TRBD2. Unmatched junction bases numbered 11, after V lost 8 bases and J lost 2 bases. This CDR3 is built from 15 residues. Germline values: CDR1 MNHEY, CDR2 SVGAGI.

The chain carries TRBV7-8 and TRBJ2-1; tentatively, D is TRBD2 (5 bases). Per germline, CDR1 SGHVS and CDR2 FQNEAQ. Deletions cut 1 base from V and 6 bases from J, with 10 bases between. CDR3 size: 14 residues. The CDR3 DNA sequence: TGTGCCAGCAGCTTAGGAGCCAGCGGCAATGAGCAGTTCTTC. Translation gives CASSLGASGNEQFF.

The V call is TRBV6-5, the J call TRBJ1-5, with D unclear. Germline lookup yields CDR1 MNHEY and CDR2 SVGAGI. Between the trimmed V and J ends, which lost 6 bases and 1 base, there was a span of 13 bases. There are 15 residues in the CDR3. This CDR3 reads CASRTDLRSNQPQHF. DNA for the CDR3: TGTGCCAGCAGGACGGACTTGAGGAGCAATCAGCCCCAGCATTTT.

The CDR3: CATSSGSLNQPQHF. The DNA of the CDR3 is TGTGCCACCAGTTCCGGGTCCCTCAATCAGCCCCAGCATTTT. This chain connects TRBV24-1 to TRBJ1-5; no reliable D call. V dropped 6 bases and J dropped 3 bases, with 11 bases sitting between them. Per the germline V gene, CDR1 is KGHDR and CDR2 is SFDVKD. This CDR3 has 14 amino acids.

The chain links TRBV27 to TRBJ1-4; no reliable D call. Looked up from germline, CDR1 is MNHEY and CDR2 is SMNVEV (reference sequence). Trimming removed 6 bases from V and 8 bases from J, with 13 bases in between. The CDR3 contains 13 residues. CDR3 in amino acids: CASSRHREEKLFF. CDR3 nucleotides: TGTGCCAGCAGCCGTCACCGGGAAGAAAAACTGTTTTTT.

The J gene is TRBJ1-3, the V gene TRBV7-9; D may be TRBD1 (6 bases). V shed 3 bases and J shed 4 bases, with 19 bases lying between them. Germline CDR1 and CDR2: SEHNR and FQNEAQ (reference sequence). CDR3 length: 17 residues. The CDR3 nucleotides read TGTGCCAGCAGCTTCGCCAACCCAGGGAGGGGGGGAAACACCATATATTTT. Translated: CASSFANPGRGGNTIYF.

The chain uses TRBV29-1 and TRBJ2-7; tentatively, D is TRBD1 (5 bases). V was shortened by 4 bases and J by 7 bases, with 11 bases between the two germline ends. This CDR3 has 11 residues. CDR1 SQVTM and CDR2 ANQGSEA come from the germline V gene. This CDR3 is CSVGVGREQYF. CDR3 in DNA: TGCAGCGTTGGGGTGGGGCGGGAGCAGTACTTC.

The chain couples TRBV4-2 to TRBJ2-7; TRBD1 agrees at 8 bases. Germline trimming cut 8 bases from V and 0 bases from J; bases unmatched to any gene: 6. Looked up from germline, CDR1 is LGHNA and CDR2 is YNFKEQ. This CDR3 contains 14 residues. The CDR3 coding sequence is TGTGCCAGCGGAAATGACAGGGGCTCCTACGAGCAGTACTTC. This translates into CASGNDRGSYEQYF.

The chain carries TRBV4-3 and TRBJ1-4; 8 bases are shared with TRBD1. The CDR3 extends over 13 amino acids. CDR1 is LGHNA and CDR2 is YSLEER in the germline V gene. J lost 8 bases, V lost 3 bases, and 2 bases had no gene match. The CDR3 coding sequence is TGCGCCAGCAGCCAGAACAGGGGGGAAAAACTGTTTTTT. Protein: CASSQNRGEKLFF.

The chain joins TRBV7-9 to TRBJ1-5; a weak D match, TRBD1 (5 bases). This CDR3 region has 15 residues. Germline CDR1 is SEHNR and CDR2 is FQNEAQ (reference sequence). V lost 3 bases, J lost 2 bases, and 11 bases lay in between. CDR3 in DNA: TGTGCCAGCAGCTTGGGAGGGGCCGGCAATCAGCCCCAGCATTTT. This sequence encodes CASSLGGAGNQPQHF.

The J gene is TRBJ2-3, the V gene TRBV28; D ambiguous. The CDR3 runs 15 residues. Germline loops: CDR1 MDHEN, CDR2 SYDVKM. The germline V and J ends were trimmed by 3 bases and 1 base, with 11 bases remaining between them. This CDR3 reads CASSFPSARTDTQYF. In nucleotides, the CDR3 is TGTGCCAGCAGTTTCCCGAGCGCCCGCACAGATACGCAGTATTTT.

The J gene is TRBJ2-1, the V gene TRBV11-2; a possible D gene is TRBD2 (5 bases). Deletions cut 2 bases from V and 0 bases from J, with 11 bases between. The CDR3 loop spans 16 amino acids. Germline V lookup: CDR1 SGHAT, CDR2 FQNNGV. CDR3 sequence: CASSLWERSSYNEQFF. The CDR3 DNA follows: TGTGCCAGCAGCTTATGGGAGCGGAGCTCCTACAATGAGCAGTTCTTC.

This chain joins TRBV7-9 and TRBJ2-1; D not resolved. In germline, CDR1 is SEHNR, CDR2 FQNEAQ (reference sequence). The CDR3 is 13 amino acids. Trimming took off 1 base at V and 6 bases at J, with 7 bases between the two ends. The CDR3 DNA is TGTGCCAGCAGCTTAGATTTAGCCAATGAGCAGTTCTTC. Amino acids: CASSLDLANEQFF. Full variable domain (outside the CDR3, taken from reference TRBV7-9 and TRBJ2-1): DTGVSQNPRHKITKRGQNVTFRCDPISEHNRLYWYRQTLGQGPEFLTYFQNEAQLEKSRLLSDRFSAERPKGSFSTLEIQRTEQGDSAMYLCASSLDLANEQFFGPGTRLTVL.

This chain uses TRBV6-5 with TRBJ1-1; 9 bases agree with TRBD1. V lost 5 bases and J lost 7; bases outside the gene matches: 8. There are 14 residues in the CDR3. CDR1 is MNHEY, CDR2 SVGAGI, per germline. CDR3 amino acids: CASSPGQGLGEAFF. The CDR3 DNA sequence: TGTGCCAGCAGTCCCGGACAGGGGCTGGGTGAAGCTTTCTTT.

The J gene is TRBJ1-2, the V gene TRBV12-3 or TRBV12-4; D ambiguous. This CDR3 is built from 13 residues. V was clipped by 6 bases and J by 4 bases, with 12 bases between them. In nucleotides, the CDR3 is TGTGCCAGCAGCGCCACGAGGTCCTATGGCTACACCTTC. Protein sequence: CASSATRSYGYTF.

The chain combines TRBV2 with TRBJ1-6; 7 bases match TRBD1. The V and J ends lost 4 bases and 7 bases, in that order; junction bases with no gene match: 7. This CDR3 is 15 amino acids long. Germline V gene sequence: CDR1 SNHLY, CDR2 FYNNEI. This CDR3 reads CASSVDRVGNSPLHF. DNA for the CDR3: TGTGCCAGCAGTGTCGACAGGGTAGGCAATTCACCCCTCCACTTT.

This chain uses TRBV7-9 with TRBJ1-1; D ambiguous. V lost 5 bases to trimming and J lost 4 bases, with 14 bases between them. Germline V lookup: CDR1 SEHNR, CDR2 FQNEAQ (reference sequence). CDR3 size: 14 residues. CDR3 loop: CASSREEESTEAFF. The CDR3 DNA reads TGTGCCAGCAGCCGGGAGGAGGAAAGCACTGAAGCTTTCTTT.

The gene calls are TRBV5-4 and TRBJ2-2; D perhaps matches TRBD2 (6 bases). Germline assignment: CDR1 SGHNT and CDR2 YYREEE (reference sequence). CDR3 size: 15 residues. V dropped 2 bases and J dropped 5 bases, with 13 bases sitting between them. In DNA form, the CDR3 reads TGTGCCAGCAGCTTCGAATCGGGGGAAACCGGGGAGCTGTTTTTT. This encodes CASSFESGETGELFF.

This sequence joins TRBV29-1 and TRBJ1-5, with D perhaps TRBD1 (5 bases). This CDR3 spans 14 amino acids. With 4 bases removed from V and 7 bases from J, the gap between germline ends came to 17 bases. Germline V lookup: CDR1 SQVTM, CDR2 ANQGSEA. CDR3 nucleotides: TGCAGCGTTGGCGCGGGGGGGGTTGGCCAGCCCCAGCATTTT. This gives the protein CSVGAGGVGQPQHF.

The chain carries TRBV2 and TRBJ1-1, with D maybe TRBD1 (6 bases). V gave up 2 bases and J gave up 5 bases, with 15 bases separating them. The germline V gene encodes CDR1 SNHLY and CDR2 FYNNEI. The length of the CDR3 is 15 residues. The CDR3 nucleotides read TGTGCCAGCAGTGAACGGGGCCAGGGGAGAACTGAAGCTTTCTTT. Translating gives CASSERGQGRTEAFF.

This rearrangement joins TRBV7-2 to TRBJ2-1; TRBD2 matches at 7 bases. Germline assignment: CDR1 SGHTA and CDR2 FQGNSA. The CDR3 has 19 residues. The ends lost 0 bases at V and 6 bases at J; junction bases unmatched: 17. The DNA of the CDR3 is TGTGCCAGCAGCTTAGCGTGGAGACTAGCCGTCTCCAGGGCCAATGAGCAGTTCTTC. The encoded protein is CASSLAWRLAVSRANEQFF. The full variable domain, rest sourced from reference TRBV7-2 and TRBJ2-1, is GAGVSQSPSNKVTEKGKDVELRCDPISGHTALYWYRQSLGQGLEFLIYFQGNSAPDKSGLPSDRFSAERTGGSVSTLTIQRTQQEDSAVYLCASSLAWRLAVSRANEQFFGPGTRLTVL.

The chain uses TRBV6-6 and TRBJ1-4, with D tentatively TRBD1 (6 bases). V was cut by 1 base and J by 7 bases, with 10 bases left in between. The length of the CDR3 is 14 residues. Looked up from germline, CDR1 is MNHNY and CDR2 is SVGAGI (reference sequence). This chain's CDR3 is CASSYLQGTEKLFF. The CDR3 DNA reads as TGTGCCAGCAGTTACTTGCAGGGGACTGAAAAACTGTTTTTT.

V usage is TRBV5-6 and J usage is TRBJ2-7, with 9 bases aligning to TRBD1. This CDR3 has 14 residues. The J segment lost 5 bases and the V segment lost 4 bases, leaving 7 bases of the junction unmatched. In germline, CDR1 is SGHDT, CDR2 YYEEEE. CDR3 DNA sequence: TGTGCCAGCAGCCTTCCGGGACAGGGTAACGAGCAGTACTTC. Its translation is CASSLPGQGNEQYF.

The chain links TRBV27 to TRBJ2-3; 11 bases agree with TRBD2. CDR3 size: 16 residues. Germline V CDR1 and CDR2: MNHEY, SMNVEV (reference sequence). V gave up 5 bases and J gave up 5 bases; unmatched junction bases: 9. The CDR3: CASSPPWGLAEDTQYF. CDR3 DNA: TGTGCCAGCAGTCCACCCTGGGGACTAGCGGAAGATACGCAGTATTTT.

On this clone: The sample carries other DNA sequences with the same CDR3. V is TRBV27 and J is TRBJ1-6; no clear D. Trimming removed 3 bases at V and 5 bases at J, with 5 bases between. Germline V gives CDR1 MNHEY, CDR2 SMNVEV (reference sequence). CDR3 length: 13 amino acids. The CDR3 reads CASSLLDNSPLHF. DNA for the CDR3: TGTGCCAGCAGTTTGTTAGATAATTCACCCCTCCACTTT.

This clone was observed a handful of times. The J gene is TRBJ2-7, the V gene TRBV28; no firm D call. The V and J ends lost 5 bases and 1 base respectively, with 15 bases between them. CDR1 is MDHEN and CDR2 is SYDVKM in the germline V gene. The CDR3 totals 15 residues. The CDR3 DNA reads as TGTGCCAGCAGTCCCAATGGGCCGCCTTCCTACGAGCAGTACTTC. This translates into CASSPNGPPSYEQYF.

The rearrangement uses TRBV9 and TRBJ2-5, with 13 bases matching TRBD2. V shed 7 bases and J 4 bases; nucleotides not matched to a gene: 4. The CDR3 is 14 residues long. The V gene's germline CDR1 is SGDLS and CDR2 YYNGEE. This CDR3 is CASGTSGARETQYF. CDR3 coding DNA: TGTGCCAGCGGGACTAGCGGGGCCCGAGAGACCCAGTACTTC.